The subject of this entry is one T cell receptor (beta chain). The V segment lost 5 bases and the J segment 1 base; nucleotides outside the gene matches: 11. Germline lookup yields CDR1 SGHNT and CDR2 YENEEA. The CDR3 is made up of 16 amino acids. The study reverse transcribed the entire isolated RNA, so it sequenced expressed TCRB transcripts. Measured with immunoSEQ multiplex PCR; TCRdb has only the in-frame clones, and not every one. In the table there are fewer than 550,000 clones, around 10% of which are singletons. These data are taken from a study of beta chain features in type 1 diabetes. The authors obtained over 95% purity in all sorted populations.

The origin of this receptor is a woman between 18 and 30 years old in good health. Sequencing used naive CD4+ T cells from blood. The V gene is TRBV11-3, the J gene TRBJ2-7; 7 nucleotides agree with TRBD1. The DNA of the CDR3 is TGTGCCAGCAGCGCCCCGGGACAGTTAAAATCCTACGAGCAGTACTTC. Its translation: CASSAPGQLKSYEQYF.